This T cell receptor (beta chain) derives from a study of blood T cell repertoires in COVID-19. About the study: Samples representing acute and convalescent COVID-19 were sourced from the United States, Italy and Spain. PBMCs, B-cell-depleted T cells, or T cells provided the cDNA or gDNA that made up the material.

This clone occurred a few times. Original analysis: Estimates of nucleated cell counts were drawn from the amplification of reference gene primers. The protocol was immunoSEQ multiplex PCR, while the TCRdb copy is restricted to in-frame clones and leaves out a portion. The V and J calls and clone size were taken over from that table, and D and trimming were inferred from the DNA. The sample carries about 180,000 clones, around 80% recorded once. The germline V gene has CDR1 SGHVS and CDR2 FNYEAQ. This CDR3 spans 15 amino acids. The trim removed 5 bases at V and 6 bases at J, leaving 10 bases unmatched.

The sequenced material came from peripheral blood. The J gene is TRBJ1-5, the V gene TRBV7-6, with 7 positions matching TRBD1. The clonotype was recovered from a human donor in a cohort sampled during active COVID-19. The CDR3 here is CASSIKQGFSQPQHF. Here the CDR3 DNA reads TGTGCCAGCAGCATAAAACAGGGGTTCAGTCAGCCCCAGCATTTT.